One and the same sample provided the 26 T cell receptor beta chains below, sequenced in a study of T cell changes during pregnancy in multiple sclerosis. Clones were read by immunoSEQ multiplex PCR, and TCRdb kept only the in-frame ones, dropping some. This sample has tens of thousands of clones, with approximately 90% found just once. This material consisted of CD8+ T cells from peripheral blood mononuclear cells, taken in the first trimester of pregnancy. The receptors stem from a female donor with multiple sclerosis, enrolled in a pregnancy study.

The chain carries TRBV27 and TRBJ1-6, with 8 positions matching TRBD1. V trimming: 6 bases; J trimming: 13 bases; junction bases outside the gene matches: 5. The CDR3 has 12 amino acids. Germline assignment: CDR1 MNHEY and CDR2 SMNVEV (reference sequence). The CDR3 protein is CASSRGLGPLHF. The DNA of the CDR3 is TGTGCCAGCAGCAGGGGGCTGGGGCCCCTCCACTTT.

This chain connects TRBV27 to TRBJ2-7; no definite D call. Germline V lookup: CDR1 MNHEY, CDR2 SMNVEV (reference sequence). The CDR3 is 13 residues long. With 5 bases removed from V and 4 bases from J, the gap between germline ends came to 12 bases. The CDR3 DNA sequence: TGTGCCAGCAGTCCCCGTTCCCTATACGAGCAGTACTTC. Translation: CASSPRSLYEQYF.

This clone was found a few times. The chain has TRBV2 and TRBJ1-5; D is uncertain. CDR1 SNHLY and CDR2 FYNNEI come from the germline V gene. Trimming removed 8 bases from V and 3 bases from J, with 11 bases in between. The CDR3 totals 13 residues. CDR3: CASVWALNQPQHF. The CDR3 bases are TGTGCCAGCGTGTGGGCACTCAATCAGCCCCAGCATTTT.

The chain couples TRBV6-1 to TRBJ1-1; D gene uncertain. Germline CDR1 MNHNS, CDR2 SASEGT. The CDR3 covers 12 residues. Trimming removed 6 bases from V and 5 bases from J, with 10 bases in between. The CDR3 spells CASRDFRTEAFF. As DNA, the CDR3 is TGTGCCAGCAGAGATTTTCGGACTGAAGCTTTCTTT.

The chain carries TRBV21-1 and TRBJ2-7; TRBD2, as called in the table, went unchecked against the DNA. TRBV21-1 is a listed pseudogene. The CDR3 consists of 23 residues. CDR3 amino acids: CASSKEMREQGRLGNQLVREQYF. The CDR3 bases are TGTGCCAGCAGCAAAGAGATGCGGGAGCAAGGCCGATTGGGGAACCAGCTGGTTCGGGAGCAGTACTTC.

The gene calls are TRBV19 and TRBJ1-5, with D unresolved. The CDR3 runs 15 residues. The V gene lost 3 bases and the J gene lost 0 bases, with 9 bases spanning the gap. Germline CDR1 reads LNHDA; CDR2 reads SQIVND (reference sequence). The CDR3 reads CASSIDTNSNQPQHF. CDR3 bases: TGTGCCAGTAGTATCGACACCAATAGCAATCAGCCCCAGCATTTT. Using reference TRBV19 and TRBJ1-5 for the parts outside the CDR3, the full variable domain is DGGITQSPKYLFRKEGQNVTLSCEQNLNHDAMYWYRQDPGQGLRLIYYSQIVNDFQKGDIAEGYSVSREKKESFPLTVTSAQKNPTAFYLCASSIDTNSNQPQHFGDGTRLSIL.

The table lists this clone with a count of one. The chain recombines TRBV7-9 with TRBJ2-3; TRBD2 matches 11 bases. This CDR3 region has 17 residues. With V trimmed by 8 bases and J by 0 bases, 10 bases remained unmatched. Looked up from germline, CDR1 is SEHNR and CDR2 is FQNEAQ (reference sequence). CDR3 bases: TGTGCCAGCCGCCTAGCGGGAGGAACACTTAGCACAGATACGCAGTATTTT. This translates into CASRLAGGTLSTDTQYF.

This chain uses TRBV7-2 with TRBJ1-1; tentative D call: TRBD1 (6 bases). CDR1 SGHTA and CDR2 FQGNSA come from the germline V gene. This CDR3 spans 14 amino acids. Trimming took 5 bases from V and 6 from J, leaving 16 bases between them. CDR3: CASSDYRERAEAFF. The CDR3 region has the DNA TGTGCCAGCAGCGACTACAGGGAAAGGGCTGAAGCTTTCTTT.

The V call is TRBV28, the J call TRBJ2-2; 11 bases fit TRBD2. Germline V gives CDR1 MDHEN, CDR2 SYDVKM. This CDR3 has 14 residues. Losses at the gene ends were 8 bases for V and 5 bases for J; bases not matched to a gene: 4. The CDR3 bases are TGTGCCAGCCGACTAGCGGGAAGGACCGGGGAGCTGTTTTTT. Its translation: CASRLAGRTGELFF.

This chain uses TRBV2 with TRBJ2-5; 11 bases are a match to TRBD1. The V gene's germline CDR1 is SNHLY and CDR2 FYNNEI. V was clipped by 9 bases and J by 2 bases; unmatched bases: 8. CDR3 length equals 15 residues. In nucleotides, the CDR3 is TGTGCCAGAGGACAGGGGGCGAACAGGCAAGAGACCCAGTACTTC. Translating it yields CARGQGANRQETQYF. The variable domain in full, with the rest retrieved from reference TRBV2 and TRBJ2-5, is EPEVTQTPSHQVTQMGQEVILRCVPISNHLYFYWYRQILGQKVEFLVSFYNNEISEKSEIFDDQFSVERPDGSNFTLKIRSTKLEDSAMYFCARGQGANRQETQYFGPGTRLLVL.

V and J are TRBV6-5 and TRBJ2-7; 11 nucleotides align to TRBD2. CDR3 length equals 15 residues. The germline gives CDR1 MNHEY, CDR2 SVGAGI. Trimming removed 4 bases from V and 3 bases from J; junction bases left unmatched: 5. As DNA, the CDR3 is TGTGCCAGCAGTTTAGCGGGAGGGCCGGACTACGAGCAGTACTTC. This translates into CASSLAGGPDYEQYF.

The rearrangement uses TRBV13 and TRBJ2-7, with D possibly TRBD1 on 7 matching bases. The CDR3 is made up of 17 amino acids. Germline loops: CDR1 PRHDT, CDR2 FYEKMQ (reference sequence). Trimming stripped 1 base from V and 6 bases from J, with 22 bases between. In DNA, the CDR3 is TGTGCCAGCAGCTTAGCAGGGGGTTTTAGCGGCGGCTCCGAGCAGTACTTC. It translates to CASSLAGGFSGGSEQYF.

The V call is TRBV19, the J call TRBJ2-2; tentative D call: TRBD2 (6 bases). Per the germline V gene, CDR1 is LNHDA and CDR2 is SQIVND (reference sequence). Between the trimmed V and J ends, which lost 7 bases and 1 base, there was a span of 19 bases. The CDR3 consists of 17 residues. The chain's CDR3 is CASNDQAGKKNTGELFF. In DNA form, the CDR3 reads TGTGCCAGTAATGATCAAGCGGGCAAAAAGAACACCGGGGAGCTGTTTTTT.

The CDR3 loop is CASSQLGESGELFF. In DNA, the CDR3 is TGCGCCAGCAGCCAATTGGGCGAGTCCGGGGAGCTGTTTTTT. This chain links TRBV4-3 with TRBJ2-2; D is ambiguous. The germline V gene encodes CDR1 LGHNA and CDR2 YSLEER. The CDR3 has 14 residues. The V end was cut by 2 bases, the J end by 6 bases, with 10 bases between.

The genes are TRBV5-4 and TRBJ1-5; a weak D match, TRBD1 (5 bases). Trimming left V 3 bases short and J 5 bases short, with 12 bases between. This CDR3 comprises 14 residues. Germline lookup yields CDR1 SGHNT and CDR2 YYREEE (reference sequence). The CDR3 sequence: CASSSDKGDQPQHF. In DNA form, the CDR3 reads TGTGCCAGCAGCTCCGACAAAGGGGATCAGCCCCAGCATTTT.

CDR3 sequence: CAWSVREGAPDVSYSNQPQHF. CDR3 sequence (DNA): TGTGCCTGGAGTGTACGGGAGGGGGCCCCGGACGTTAGCTATAGCAATCAGCCCCAGCATTTT. V usage is TRBV30 and J usage is TRBJ1-5, with TRBD1 identical over 7 bases. Germline-derived CDR1 and CDR2 are GTSNPN and SVGIG (reference sequence). The CDR3 sequence is 21 residues long. V was clipped by 0 bases and J by 0 bases; unmatched bases: 20.

The chain links TRBV10-3 to TRBJ2-5; 8 nucleotides agree with TRBD1. CDR1 and CDR2 (germline): ENHRY, SYGVKD. V was pared by 7 bases and J by 0 bases, with 13 bases of the junction left unmatched. CDR3 size: 17 residues. This CDR3 reads CAIKEGQDSINQETQYF. Written as DNA, the CDR3 is TGTGCCATCAAGGAGGGACAGGACTCGATCAACCAAGAGACCCAGTACTTC.

The chain is built from TRBV19 and TRBJ2-1; 10 bases align to TRBD1. V was pared by 7 bases and J by 7 bases, with 10 bases of the junction left unmatched. This CDR3 is built from 15 residues. In germline, CDR1 is LNHDA, CDR2 SQIVND (reference sequence). CDR3 amino acids: CASMGEGTGVNEQFF. The CDR3 region has the DNA TGTGCCAGTATGGGAGAAGGGACAGGGGTGAATGAGCAGTTCTTC.

The chain uses TRBV7-6 and TRBJ2-1, with D maybe TRBD2 (5 bases). The CDR3 is made up of 16 amino acids. From germline, CDR1 is SGHVS and CDR2 FNYEAQ. Trimming cost V 0 bases and J 0 bases, with 9 bases left between them. For the CDR3, the DNA is TGTGCCAGCAGCTTAGCGTCGGGAAGCTCCTACAATGAGCAGTTCTTC. This codes for CASSLASGSSYNEQFF.

This clone has more than one count but fewer than ten. This chain uses TRBV2 with TRBJ2-1, with D possibly matching TRBD1 (6 bases). Trimming cost V 2 bases and J 3 bases, with 11 bases left between them. CDR1 is SNHLY and CDR2 is FYNNEI in the germline V gene. The CDR3 covers 15 residues. The CDR3 nucleotides read TGTGCCAGCAGTGAATCTGGACAGAACTACAATGAGCAGTTCTTC. It specifies CASSESGQNYNEQFF.

This rearrangement joins TRBV5-6 to TRBJ2-1; D uncertain. From germline, CDR1 is SGHDT and CDR2 YYEEEE. The V and J ends lost 0 bases and 2 bases respectively, with 9 bases between them. This CDR3 has 15 amino acids. This CDR3 reads CASSLVAPTYNEQFF. As DNA, the CDR3 is TGTGCCAGCAGCTTGGTTGCGCCGACCTACAATGAGCAGTTCTTC.

This chain joins TRBV19 and TRBJ2-7; the match to TRBD2 covers 10 bases. The CDR3 has 13 amino acids. V lost 5 bases and J lost 3; bases outside the gene matches: 1. Germline CDR1 LNHDA, CDR2 SQIVND (reference sequence). CDR3 region: CASSSSGSYEQYF. The CDR3 nucleotides read TGTGCCAGTAGTTCTAGCGGGAGCTACGAGCAGTACTTC.

The chain joins TRBV19 to TRBJ2-6; D possibly corresponds to TRBD1 (6 bases). Trimming took 5 bases from V and 1 from J, leaving 15 bases between them. CDR1 and CDR2 (germline): LNHDA, SQIVND (reference sequence). CDR3 length: 17 amino acids. The DNA of the CDR3 is TGTGCCAGTAGTCAAACAGGGCCCTGGTCTGGGGCCAACGTCCTGACTTTC. Translating it yields CASSQTGPWSGANVLTF.

With respect to this clone: At the DNA level, this CDR3 is encoded by other sequences in the same sample as well. This chain links TRBV27 with TRBJ1-5; D is perhaps TRBD1 (6 bases). V shed 2 bases and J shed 4 bases, with 9 bases lying between them. The CDR3 length is 14 residues. CDR1 and CDR2 from the germline V gene are MNHEY and SMNVEV (reference sequence). The chain's CDR3 is CASSLRGFNQPQHF. The CDR3 bases are TGTGCCAGCAGTTTAAGGGGGTTTAATCAGCCCCAGCATTTT.

The J gene is TRBJ2-1, the V gene TRBV16, with D perhaps matching TRBD2 (6 bases). Germline CDR1 KGHSY, CDR2 FQNENV. This CDR3 has 17 amino acids. V lost 0 bases to trimming and J lost 6 bases, with 18 bases between them. This chain's CDR3 is CASSQSLFRGLGNEQFF. CDR3 DNA: TGTGCCAGCAGCCAATCTCTCTTTAGGGGACTTGGCAATGAGCAGTTCTTC.

With regard to this clone: The same CDR3 also results from other DNA sequences found in this sample. The genes are TRBV28 and TRBJ1-1; D might be TRBD1 (5 bases). Trimming removed 4 bases from V and 5 bases from J, with 11 bases in between. This CDR3 has 13 residues. Germline CDR1 MDHEN, CDR2 SYDVKM. As DNA, the CDR3 is TGTGCCAGCAGTTCGGGGGGAGGGACTGAAGCTTTCTTT. It specifies CASSSGGGTEAFF.